Each of the 18 T cell receptor beta chains below was sequenced from the same sample in a study of T cells in Graves' hyperthyroidism and ophthalmopathy. Amplification of TCR beta CDR3 regions was performed using RNA transcripts as template. Initially, a first-round RT-PCR of the TCR CDR3 employed the HTBI primer set. MiXCR, applied by TCRdb to the multiplex PCR reads, yields one record per CDR3 protein. The sample has 800,000 or so distinct CDR3 sequences, around 39% seen once; the top ten hold approximately 10%. The sample taken for sequencing was blood. These receptors all come from a man between 18 and 29 years old with Graves' hyperthyroidism.

This sequence joins TRBV7-8 and TRBJ1-1, with 7 bases fitting TRBD1. Per germline, CDR1 SGHVS and CDR2 FQNEAQ. With V trimmed by 5 bases and J by 7 bases, 10 bases remained unmatched. The CDR3 loop spans 14 amino acids. The CDR3 spells CASSPQGGLGEAFF. As DNA, the CDR3 is TGTGCCAGCAGCCCGCAGGGGGGGCTGGGTGAAGCTTTCTTT.

V usage is TRBV12-3 or TRBV12-4 and J usage is TRBJ2-7; 15 bases match TRBD2. CDR3 size: 19 residues. The V and J ends lost 6 bases and 2 bases, in that order; junction bases with no gene match: 14. CDR3 nucleotides: TGTGCCAGCAGCCAAAGGCCCGGGACTAGCGGGGGGCCTACCTACGAGCAGTACTTC. It specifies CASSQRPGTSGGPTYEQYF.

This rearrangement joins TRBV19 to TRBJ2-5; 8 nucleotides agree with TRBD1. J was trimmed by 3 bases and V by 4 bases; bases with no gene match: 4. The CDR3 spans 14 residues. In germline, CDR1 is LNHDA, CDR2 SQIVND (reference sequence). CDR3 nucleotide sequence: TGTGCCAGTAGTACTTGGACAGGGAAAGAGACCCAGTACTTC. Residues: CASSTWTGKETQYF.

This sequence joins TRBV2 and TRBJ2-7, with D maybe TRBD1 (6 bases). V lost 7 bases to trimming and J lost 6 bases, with 19 bases between them. The CDR3 consists of 14 residues. Germline V gene data show CDR1 as SNHLY and CDR2 as FYNNEI. The CDR3 region is CASKLTGPPGEQYF. The CDR3, as DNA: TGTGCCAGCAAGCTTACAGGGCCCCCCGGCGAGCAGTACTTC.

This CDR3 reads CASSAPGTGNGYTF. The CDR3 nucleotides are TGTGCCAGCAGCGCCCCGGGGACAGGGAATGGCTACACCTTC. V and J are TRBV9 and TRBJ1-2; 9 nucleotides match TRBD1. Losses at the gene ends were 3 bases for V and 6 bases for J; bases not matched to a gene: 6. Germline V gene lookup returns CDR1 SGDLS and CDR2 YYNGEE. The CDR3 totals 14 residues.

This clonotype was observed many times. This sequence joins TRBV11-2 and TRBJ2-5, with no clear D. Trimming removed 4 bases from V and 5 bases from J, with 14 bases in between. CDR3 size: 14 residues. The germline CDR1 and CDR2 sequences are SGHAT and FQNNGV. CDR3 sequence: CASSSLSGGETQYF. The CDR3 nucleotides read TGTGCCAGCAGCTCCCTGTCGGGCGGCGAGACCCAGTACTTC.

Of note for this clonotype: The conserved phenylalanine or tryptophan normally closing the CDR3 is absent here, so this likely arose from a read error. The DNA is omitted, as the CDR3 cannot be located on it reliably, and the CDR3 follows TCRdb's listing. CDR3 amino acids: CSGREAPNT. The rearrangement links TRBV29-1 to TRBJ2-1; the table's D call, TRBD2, was not checked against the DNA. The length of the CDR3 is 9 amino acids, counting both ends. Germline loops: CDR1 SQVTM, CDR2 ANQGSEA.

This clonotype was seen ten or more times. The rearrangement links TRBV29-1 to TRBJ1-1; D remains ambiguous. The CDR3 spans 15 residues. The V gene lost 5 bases and the J gene lost 0 bases, with 16 bases spanning the gap. Germline-derived CDR1 and CDR2 are SQVTM and ANQGSEA. CDR3 amino acids: CSVNPGGRLNTEAFF. As DNA, the CDR3 is TGCAGCGTTAATCCCGGTGGCAGATTGAACACTGAAGCTTTCTTT.

The chain couples TRBV5-1 to TRBJ2-5; 7 bases line up with TRBD2. Per germline, CDR1 SGHRS and CDR2 YFSETQ. The CDR3 sequence is 13 residues long. J was trimmed by 9 bases and V by 0 bases; bases with no gene match: 5. CDR3 amino acids: CASSLGSGIPQYF. CDR3 nucleotides: TGCGCCAGCAGCTTGGGAAGCGGGATACCCCAGTACTTC.

The chain recombines TRBV7-9 with TRBJ2-5; 9 positions agree with TRBD1. CDR1 is SEHNR and CDR2 is FQNEAQ in the germline V gene (reference sequence). Trimming removed 6 bases from V and 5 bases from J; junction bases left unmatched: 16. The CDR3 extends over 17 amino acids. CDR3 nucleotide sequence: TGTGCCAGCAGGCCGACCGCCGGGACAGGGTTTCGGGAGACCCAGTACTTC. Encoded protein: CASRPTAGTGFRETQYF.

This chain links TRBV7-2 with TRBJ2-5, with D possibly TRBD2 on 6 matching bases. Trimming shortened V by 4 bases and J by 1 base, and 10 bases separated the two germline ends. The CDR3 loop spans 14 amino acids. From germline, CDR1 is SGHTA and CDR2 FQGNSA. DNA of the CDR3: TGTGCCAGCAGCTCACCTAGCGTCCAAGAGACCCAGTACTTC. Residues: CASSSPSVQETQYF.

This rearrangement joins TRBV29-1 to TRBJ2-3, with D unclear. The CDR3 loop spans 13 amino acids. The germline CDR1 and CDR2 sequences are SQVTM and ANQGSEA. Trimming pared 3 bases from V and 2 bases from J, leaving 9 bases between. Here the CDR3 DNA reads TGCAGCGTTGAGGTCAGATTCACAGATACGCAGTATTTT. Translated, it gives CSVEVRFTDTQYF.

This clonotype was picked up many times. The V and J genes are TRBV2 and TRBJ2-7; 8 bases map to TRBD1. This CDR3 is built from 12 residues. CDR1 SNHLY and CDR2 FYNNEI come from the germline V gene. This chain's CDR3 is CLTTGETGEQYF. CDR3 sequence (DNA): TGTTTAACGACAGGGGAGACGGGCGAGCAGTACTTC.

In regard to this clonotype: With a much larger clone just one base away, this may be a read error. It is likely a read error, because the conserved phenylalanine at the end of the CDR3 is missing. This rearrangement joins TRBV19 to TRBJ1-1, with a tentative D call TRBD1 (6 bases). Germline-derived CDR1 and CDR2 are LNHDA and SQIVND (reference sequence). There are 14 residues in the CDR3. Trimming stripped 6 bases from V and 0 bases from J, with 11 bases between. The CDR3 is CASSHRDLNTEAFL. CDR3 coding DNA: TGTGCCAGTAGCCACAGGGACCTGAACACTGAAGCTTTCCTT.

This clonotype was counted only a few times. The V and J genes are TRBV20-1 and TRBJ2-7, with D possibly matching TRBD1 (5 bases). This CDR3 region has 12 residues. The V gene's germline CDR1 is DFQATT and CDR2 SNEGSKA (reference sequence). Trimming left V 5 bases short and J 5 bases short, with 13 bases between. The CDR3 loop is CSAVDSSDEQYF. CDR3 in DNA: TGCAGTGCTGTCGACAGTTCGGACGAGCAGTACTTC.

This clonotype came up many times. The gene calls are TRBV7-9 and TRBJ2-7, with no clear D. V was pared by 6 bases and J by 3 bases, with 6 bases between. This CDR3 is 11 amino acids long. Germline CDR1 is SEHNR and CDR2 is FQNEAQ (reference sequence). CDR3 sequence (DNA): TGTGCCAGCAGACAAGACTACGAGCAGTACTTC. Amino acids: CASRQDYEQYF.

This clonotype was observed at least ten times. This rearrangement joins TRBV10-3 to TRBJ2-7; perhaps TRBD2 as D (6 bases). Trimming stripped 7 bases from V and 4 bases from J, with 14 bases between. The CDR3 loop spans 13 amino acids. Germline loops: CDR1 ENHRY, CDR2 SYGVKD. The CDR3 DNA sequence: TGTGCCATCAAGGAGCTAGCGCGATACGAGCAGTACTTC. It is translated as CAIKELARYEQYF.

The chain joins TRBV2 to TRBJ2-2, with 11 bases that match TRBD2. The CDR3 consists of 17 residues. Germline trimming cut 3 bases from V and 5 bases from J; bases unmatched to any gene: 8. CDR1 and CDR2 from the germline V gene are SNHLY and FYNNEI. CDR3 amino acids: CASSDPVAGGGTGELFF. The CDR3, as DNA: TGTGCCAGCAGTGATCCGGTAGCGGGAGGGGGGACCGGGGAGCTGTTTTTT.